Given below is one TCR beta chain in context. The read stops 3 residues short of the end of the CDR3; the missing end is completed from the germline J gene. This table comes from immunoSEQ multiplex PCR, and its TCRdb copy is limited to in-frame clones, with some not included. This repertoire includes some 37,000 clones. The source of the sample is a study of T cells in women clearing cervical HPV infection. The V and J ends lost 0 bases and 2 bases, in that order; junction bases with no gene match: 4. This CDR3 has 16 amino acids. Germline V gene sequence: CDR1 LGHNA, CDR2 YNFKEQ. The V gene is TRBV4-2, the J gene TRBJ2-1, with 7 bases that match TRBD2. The sample comprised blood buffy coat. This TCR derives from a woman between 18 and 69 years old with a cervical HPV16 infection that either progressed to CIN3+ or cleared (not recorded which). The CDR3 DNA, read in part, is TGTGCCAGCAGCCAAGATTTTGCGGGGGCCTACAATGAG. Translation gives CASSQDFAGAYNE. The full CDR3 reads CASSQDFAGAYNEQFF.